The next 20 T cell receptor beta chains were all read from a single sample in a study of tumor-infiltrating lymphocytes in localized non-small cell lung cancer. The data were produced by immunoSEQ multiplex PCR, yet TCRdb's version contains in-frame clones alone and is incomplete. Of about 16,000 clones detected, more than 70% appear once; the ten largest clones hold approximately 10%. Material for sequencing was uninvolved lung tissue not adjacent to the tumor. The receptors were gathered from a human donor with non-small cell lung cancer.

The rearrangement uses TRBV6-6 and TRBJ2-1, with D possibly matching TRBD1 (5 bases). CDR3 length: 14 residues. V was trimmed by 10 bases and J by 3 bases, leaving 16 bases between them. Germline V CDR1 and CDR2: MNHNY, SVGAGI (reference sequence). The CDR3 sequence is CATQETDFYNEQFF. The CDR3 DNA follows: TGTGCCACCCAAGAGACAGATTTCTACAATGAGCAGTTCTTC.

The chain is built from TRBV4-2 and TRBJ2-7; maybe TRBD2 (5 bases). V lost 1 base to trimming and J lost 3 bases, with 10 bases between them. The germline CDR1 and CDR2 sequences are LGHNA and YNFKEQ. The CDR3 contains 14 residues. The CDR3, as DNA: TGTGCCAGCAGCCAAGGAGGGTTTCTCTACGAGCAGTACTTC. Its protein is CASSQGGFLYEQYF.

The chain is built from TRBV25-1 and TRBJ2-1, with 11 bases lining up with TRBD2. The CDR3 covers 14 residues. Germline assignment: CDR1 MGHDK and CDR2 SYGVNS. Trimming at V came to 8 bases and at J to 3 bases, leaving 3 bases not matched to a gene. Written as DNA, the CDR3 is TGTGCCAGCGCCGGGACTAGCGGCTACAATGAGCAGTTCTTC. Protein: CASAGTSGYNEQFF.

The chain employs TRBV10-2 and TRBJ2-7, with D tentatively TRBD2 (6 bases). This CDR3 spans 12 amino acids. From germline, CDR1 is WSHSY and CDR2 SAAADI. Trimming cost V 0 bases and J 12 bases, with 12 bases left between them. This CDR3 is CASSESRWGVYF. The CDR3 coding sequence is TGCGCCAGCAGTGAGTCGCGGTGGGGGGTGTACTTC.

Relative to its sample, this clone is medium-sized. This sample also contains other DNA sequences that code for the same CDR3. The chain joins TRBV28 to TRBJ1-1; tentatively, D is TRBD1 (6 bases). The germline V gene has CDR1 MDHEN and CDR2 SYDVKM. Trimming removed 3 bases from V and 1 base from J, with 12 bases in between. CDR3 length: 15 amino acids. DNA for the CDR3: TGTGCCAGCAGTTTTCGGGGGGCTGGGAACACTGAAGCTTTCTTT. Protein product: CASSFRGAGNTEAFF. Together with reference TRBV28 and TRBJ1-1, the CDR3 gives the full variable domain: DVKVTQSSRYLVKRTGEKVFLECVQDMDHENMFWYRQDPGLGLRLIYFSYDVKMKEKGDIPEGYSVSREKKERFSLILESASTNQTSMYLCASSFRGAGNTEAFFGQGTRLTVV.

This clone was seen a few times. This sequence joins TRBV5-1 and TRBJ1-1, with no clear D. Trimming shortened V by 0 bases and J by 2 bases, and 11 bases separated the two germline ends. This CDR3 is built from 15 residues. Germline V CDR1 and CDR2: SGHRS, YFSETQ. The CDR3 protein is CASSLDTGTNTEAFF. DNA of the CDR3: TGCGCCAGCAGCTTGGATACGGGCACAAACACTGAAGCTTTCTTT.

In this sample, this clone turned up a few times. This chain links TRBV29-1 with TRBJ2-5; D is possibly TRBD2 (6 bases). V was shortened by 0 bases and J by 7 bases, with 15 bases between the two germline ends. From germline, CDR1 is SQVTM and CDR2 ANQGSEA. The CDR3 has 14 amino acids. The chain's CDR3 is CSVEEPQGGWTQYF. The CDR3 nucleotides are TGCAGCGTTGAAGAGCCCCAGGGAGGTTGGACCCAGTACTTC.

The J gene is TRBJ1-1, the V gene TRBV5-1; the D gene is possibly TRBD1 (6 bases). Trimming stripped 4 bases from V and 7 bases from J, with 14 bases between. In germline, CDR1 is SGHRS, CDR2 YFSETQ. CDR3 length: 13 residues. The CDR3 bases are TGCGCCAGCAGCACGGGGGCGGTGAGTGAAGCTTTCTTT. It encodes CASSTGAVSEAFF.

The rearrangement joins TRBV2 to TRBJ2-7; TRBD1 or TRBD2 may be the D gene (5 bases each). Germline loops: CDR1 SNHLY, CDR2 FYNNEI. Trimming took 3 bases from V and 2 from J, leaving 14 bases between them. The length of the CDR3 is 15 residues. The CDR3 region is CASSDGTAGPYEQYF. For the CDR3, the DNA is TGTGCCAGCAGTGATGGGACCGCTGGCCCCTACGAGCAGTACTTC.

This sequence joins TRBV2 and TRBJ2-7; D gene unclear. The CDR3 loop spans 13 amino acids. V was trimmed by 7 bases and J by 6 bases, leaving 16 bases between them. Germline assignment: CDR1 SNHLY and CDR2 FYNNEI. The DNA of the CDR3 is TGTGCCAGCACCCTCCTTGGGTACTCCGAGCAGTACTTC. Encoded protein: CASTLLGYSEQYF.

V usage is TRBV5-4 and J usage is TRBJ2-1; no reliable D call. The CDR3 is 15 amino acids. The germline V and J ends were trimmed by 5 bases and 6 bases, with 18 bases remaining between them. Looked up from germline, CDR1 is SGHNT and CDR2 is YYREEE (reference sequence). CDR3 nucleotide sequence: TGTGCCAGCAGTTTTGACGGTTCTCTCCTCAATGAGCAGTTCTTC. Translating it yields CASSFDGSLLNEQFF.

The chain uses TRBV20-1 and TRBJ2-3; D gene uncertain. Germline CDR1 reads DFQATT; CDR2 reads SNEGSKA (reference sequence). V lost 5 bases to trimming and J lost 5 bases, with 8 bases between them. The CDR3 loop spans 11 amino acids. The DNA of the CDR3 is TGCAGTGCTTCTAAGGGAGATACGCAGTATTTT. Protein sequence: CSASKGDTQYF.

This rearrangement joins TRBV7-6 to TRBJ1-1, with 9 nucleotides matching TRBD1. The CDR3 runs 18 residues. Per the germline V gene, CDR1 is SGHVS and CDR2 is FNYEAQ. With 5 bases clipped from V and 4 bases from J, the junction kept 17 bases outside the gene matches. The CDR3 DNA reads TGTGCCAGCAGCCGAAGCCCCGGGACAGGGAAGAGAGTCACTGAAGCTTTCTTT. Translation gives CASSRSPGTGKRVTEAFF. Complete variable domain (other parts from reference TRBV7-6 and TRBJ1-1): GAGVSQSPRYKVTKRGQDVALRCDPISGHVSLYWYRQALGQGPEFLTYFNYEAQQDKSGLPNDRFSAERPEGSISTLTIQRTEQRDSAMYRCASSRSPGTGKRVTEAFFGQGTRLTVV.

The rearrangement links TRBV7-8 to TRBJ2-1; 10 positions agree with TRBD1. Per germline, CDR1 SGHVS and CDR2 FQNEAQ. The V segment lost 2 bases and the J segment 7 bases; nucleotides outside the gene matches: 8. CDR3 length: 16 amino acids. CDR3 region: CASSLKTGGDGNEQFF. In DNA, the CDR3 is TGTGCCAGCAGCTTAAAGACAGGGGGCGATGGAAATGAGCAGTTCTTC.

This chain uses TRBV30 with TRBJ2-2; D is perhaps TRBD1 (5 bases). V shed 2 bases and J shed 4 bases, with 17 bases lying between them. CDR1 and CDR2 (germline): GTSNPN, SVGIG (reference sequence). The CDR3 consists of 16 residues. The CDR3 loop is CAWSRFDSRITGELFF. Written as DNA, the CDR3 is TGTGCCTGGAGTAGGTTCGACAGCCGTATCACCGGGGAGCTGTTTTTT.

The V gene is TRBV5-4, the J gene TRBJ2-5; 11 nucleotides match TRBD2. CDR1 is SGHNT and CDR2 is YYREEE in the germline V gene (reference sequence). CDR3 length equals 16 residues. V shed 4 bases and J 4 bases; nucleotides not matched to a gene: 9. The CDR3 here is CASSLTSGGRIETQYF. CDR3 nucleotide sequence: TGTGCCAGCAGCCTCACTAGCGGGGGACGGATAGAGACCCAGTACTTC.

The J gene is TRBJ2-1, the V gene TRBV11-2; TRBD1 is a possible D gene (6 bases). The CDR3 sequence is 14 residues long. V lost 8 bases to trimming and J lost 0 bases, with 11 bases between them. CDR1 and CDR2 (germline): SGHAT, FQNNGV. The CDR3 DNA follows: TGTGCCAGCGGACAGTCGAGCTCCTACAATGAGCAGTTCTTC. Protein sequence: CASGQSSSYNEQFF.

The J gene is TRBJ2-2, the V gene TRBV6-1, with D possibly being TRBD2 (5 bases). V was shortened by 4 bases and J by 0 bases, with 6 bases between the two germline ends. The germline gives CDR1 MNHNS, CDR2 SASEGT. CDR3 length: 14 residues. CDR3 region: CASSVEANTGELFF. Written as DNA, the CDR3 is TGTGCCAGCAGTGTGGAGGCGAACACCGGGGAGCTGTTTTTT.

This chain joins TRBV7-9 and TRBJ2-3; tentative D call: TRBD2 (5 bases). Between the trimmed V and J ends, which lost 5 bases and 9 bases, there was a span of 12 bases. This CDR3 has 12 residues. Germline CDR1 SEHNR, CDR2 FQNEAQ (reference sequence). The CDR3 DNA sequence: TGTGCCAGCAGCCAGAGCGGCAGAACGCAGTATTTT. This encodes CASSQSGRTQYF.

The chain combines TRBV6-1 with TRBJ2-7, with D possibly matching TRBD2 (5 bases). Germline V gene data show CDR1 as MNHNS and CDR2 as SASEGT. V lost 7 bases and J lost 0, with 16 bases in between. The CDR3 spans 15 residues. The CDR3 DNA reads TGTGCCAGCACCCTCCACCCCGGGGACTCCTACGAGCAGTACTTC. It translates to CASTLHPGDSYEQYF.